This TCR beta chain was sequenced in a study of T cells after yellow fever vaccination. Germline CDR1 reads MNHEY; CDR2 reads SVGEGT. The V gene end was trimmed by 5 bases and the J gene end by 6 bases; junction bases not matched to a gene: 9. The CDR3 totals 15 residues. Conversion of TCR transcripts into cDNA relied on 5'RACE template switching, which added a universal primer site and UMIs. MiXCR, applied by TCRdb to the 5' RACE reads, yields one record per CDR3 protein. Of 300,000 to 350,000 distinct CDR3 sequences listed, roughly 4.3% were seen once; the top ten hold approximately 24%. In this sample, this clonotype turned up a few times.

This sequence originates from a man aged 18 to 35 who received the YFV17D yellow fever vaccine. The chain joins TRBV6-2 or TRBV6-3 to TRBJ1-5, with 8 bases that match TRBD1. The material sequenced was PBMCs, taken 5 days after the yellow fever booster vaccination. The CDR3 DNA reads as TGTGCCAGCAGTCGCGGAGGACAGGGAAGTCAGCCCCAGCATTTT. Protein product: CASSRGGQGSQPQHF.